This T cell receptor beta chain is drawn from a study of CD8+ T cells in alopecia areata. General study results and limits: The study also sequences resident alphabeta T cells of normal skin in scalp samples.

The germline CDR1 and CDR2 sequences are SQVTM and ANQGSEA. The V segment lost 1 base and the J segment 5 bases; nucleotides outside the gene matches: 4. CDR3 length equals 14 residues. Punch biopsies of lesional scalp, plus peripheral blood, were taken from alopecia areata patients. PBMCs provided sorted CD4+ and CD8+ T cells. Reverse transcription of extracted RNA yielded cDNA, which provided the sequencing template. Method: immunoSEQ multiplex PCR; TCRdb's copy keeps in-frame clones and lacks some. The table records 140,000 to 150,000 clones, about 60% of them present only once. With regard to this clone: Its antigen is as yet unknown.

V and J are TRBV29-1 and TRBJ2-3; TRBD2 matches 9 bases. This TCR came from a human donor with alopecia areata. The sequencing here drew on CD4+ T cells sorted from blood, taken at week 0. CDR3 nucleotide sequence: TGCAGCGTTGAAGTAACACTAGCGGGAGATACGCAGTATTTT. This gives the protein CSVEVTLAGDTQYF.